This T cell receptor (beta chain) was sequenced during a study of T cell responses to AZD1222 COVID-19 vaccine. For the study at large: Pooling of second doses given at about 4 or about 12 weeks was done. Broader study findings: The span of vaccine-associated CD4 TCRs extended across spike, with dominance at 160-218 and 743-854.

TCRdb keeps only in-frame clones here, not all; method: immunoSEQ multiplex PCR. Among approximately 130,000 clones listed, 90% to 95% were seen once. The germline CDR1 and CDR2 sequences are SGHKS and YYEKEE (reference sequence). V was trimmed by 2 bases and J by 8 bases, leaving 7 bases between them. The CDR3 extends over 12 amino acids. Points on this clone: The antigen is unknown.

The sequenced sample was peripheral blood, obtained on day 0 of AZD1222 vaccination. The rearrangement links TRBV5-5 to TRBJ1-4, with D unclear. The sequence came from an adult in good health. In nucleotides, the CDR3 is TGTGCCAGCAGCTTTGAGGGAGAAAAACTGTTTTTT. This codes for CASSFEGEKLFF.